This T cell receptor (beta chain) was identified in a study of memory CD8 T cells in hepatitis C reinfection. The wider study: Between 12 and 24 weeks after reinfection detection, late samples were drawn.

Sequencing used immunoSEQ multiplex PCR; TCRdb keeps in-frame clones, though not all of them. The sample includes some 46,000 clones, about 91% of them seen just once. In its sample, this clone was seen once. Time point here: late/post reinfection, 12 to 24 weeks after detection. TCR sequencing was done directly ex vivo on sorted cells, without expansion in vitro. The Montreal HEPCO cohort supplied donors who inject drugs. Trimming stripped 4 bases from V and 5 bases from J, with 17 bases between. The germline gives CDR1 SEHNR, CDR2 FQNEAQ (reference sequence). The CDR3 is 16 amino acids. The J gene is TRBJ2-2, the V gene TRBV7-9, with D tentatively TRBD1 (6 bases). The TCR sequence derives from a young man with hepatitis C virus infection. The sequencing sample was made of naive CD8+ T cells sorted from blood. The CDR3 loop reads CASSSGGGGLTGELFF. In DNA form, the CDR3 reads TGTGCCAGCAGCTCTGGTGGTGGGGGCCTGACCGGGGAGCTGTTTTTT.